This T cell receptor (beta chain) stems from a study of cytomegalovirus exposure and HLA in healthy donors. Turning to the study itself: Out of approximately 170 million T cells, an earlier analysis found around 120 million unique TCR beta sequences in total. General study findings and limits: Later work found that TCR association rates differed between HLA loci; DRB1 had the most and HLA-C the fewest. In a later analysis, 15,000 to 20,000 TCR beta sequences were associated with HLA alleles at 0.05 false discovery rate.

This clone was found a few times. Its antigen remains unidentified. The PCR contained 60 Vbeta and 13 Jbeta primers. Assay used: immunoSEQ multiplex PCR; TCRdb lists only in-frame clones, some missing. The repertoire has more than 95,000 clones, over 9.5% of them found once; the top ten carry approximately 4.4%. The donors, nominally healthy at sampling, likely had unrecorded immune exposures. The CDR3 extends over 13 amino acids. Germline CDR1 reads MNHEY; CDR2 reads SMNVEV (reference sequence). Deletions cut 2 bases from V and 3 bases from J, with 8 bases between. The TCR originated in a woman younger than 35 in good health and CMV-seropositive. The sample comprised PBMCs. The chain recombines TRBV27 with TRBJ2-7, with D unresolved. In nucleotides, the CDR3 is TGTGCCAGCAGTTTAATACAGAACTACGAGCAGTACTTC. It specifies CASSLIQNYEQYF.